The entry that follows covers one T cell receptor beta chain sequence. At one end the junction does not follow the germline gene, possibly because of a read error. The source of the sample is a study of blood T cells in healthy people across ages. A second PCR of 7 to 11 cycles used a sample-barcoded 5' primer and a J-beta primer mix. TCRdb recomputed calls from the 5' RACE reads with MiXCR, one row per CDR3 protein. The data show 1.5 million to 2 million distinct CDR3 sequences, with roughly 30% seen just once and approximately 7.7% held by the top ten. This CDR3 has 15 amino acids. In germline, CDR1 is DFQATT, CDR2 SNEGSKA (reference sequence).

The genes are TRBV20-1 and TRBJ2-2; TRBD1 matches 8 bases. The sequencing sample was made of blood. This sequence was found in a woman between 25 and 40 years old in good health. The CDR3 DNA is TGCAGTGCTAGAGCCAGCAGGGGGCGAACCGGGGAGCGGTTTTTT. Amino acid sequence: CSARASRGRTGERFF.